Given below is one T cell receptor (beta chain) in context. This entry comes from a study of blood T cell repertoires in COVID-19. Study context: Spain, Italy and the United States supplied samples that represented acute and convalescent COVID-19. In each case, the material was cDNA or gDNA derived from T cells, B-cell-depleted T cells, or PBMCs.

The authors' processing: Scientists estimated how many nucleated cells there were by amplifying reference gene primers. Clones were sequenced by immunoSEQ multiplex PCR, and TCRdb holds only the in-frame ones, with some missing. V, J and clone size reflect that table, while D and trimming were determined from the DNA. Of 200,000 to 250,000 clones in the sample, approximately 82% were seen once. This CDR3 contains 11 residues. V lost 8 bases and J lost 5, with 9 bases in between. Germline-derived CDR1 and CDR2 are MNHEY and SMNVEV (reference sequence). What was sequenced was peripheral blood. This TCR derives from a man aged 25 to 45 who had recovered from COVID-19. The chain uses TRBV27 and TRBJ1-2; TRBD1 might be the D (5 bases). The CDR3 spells CASRTRYGYTF. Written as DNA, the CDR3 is TGTGCCAGCCGGACACGTTATGGCTACACCTTC.